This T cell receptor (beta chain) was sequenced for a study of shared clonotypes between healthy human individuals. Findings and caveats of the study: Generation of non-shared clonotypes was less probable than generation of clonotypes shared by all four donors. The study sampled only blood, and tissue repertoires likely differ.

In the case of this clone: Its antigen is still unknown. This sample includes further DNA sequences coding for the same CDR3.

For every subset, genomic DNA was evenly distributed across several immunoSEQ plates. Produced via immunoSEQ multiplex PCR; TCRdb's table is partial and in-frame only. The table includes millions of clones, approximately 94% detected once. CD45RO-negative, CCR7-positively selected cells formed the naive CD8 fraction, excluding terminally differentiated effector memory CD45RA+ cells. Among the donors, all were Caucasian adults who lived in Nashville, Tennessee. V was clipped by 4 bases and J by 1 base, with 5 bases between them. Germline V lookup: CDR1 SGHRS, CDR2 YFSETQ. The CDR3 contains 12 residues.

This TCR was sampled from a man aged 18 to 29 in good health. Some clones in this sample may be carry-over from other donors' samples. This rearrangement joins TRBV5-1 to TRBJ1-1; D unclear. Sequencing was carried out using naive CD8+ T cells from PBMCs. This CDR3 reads CASSPPNTEAFF. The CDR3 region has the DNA TGCGCCAGCAGCCCACCGAACACTGAAGCTTTCTTT.